This is a list of T cell receptor beta chains from one sample in a study of PD-1 blockade in classical Hodgkin lymphoma. The protocol was immunoSEQ multiplex PCR, while the TCRdb copy is restricted to in-frame clones and leaves out a portion. The repertoire holds about 110,000 clones, 89% seen once, with 15% to 20% in the top ten. The sequenced sample was peripheral blood mononuclear cells (PBMCs), obtained before the second cycle of nivolumab. These receptors came from a human donor with classical Hodgkin lymphoma. Each CDR3 is given with its conserved first and last residue. Fields, in order: J gene, D gene, clone size, V gene, CDR3 DNA, CDR3 protein. A D gene is named only where the DNA matches it firmly. For some rows the clone size is stated as once, few or many, or as a class when expanded; others skip it.

j_gene: TRBJ2-1; d_gene: NA; abundance: NA; v_gene: TRBV6-4; CDR3nt: TGTGCCAGCAGTGACTATGGACTGAGCTCCTACAATGAGCAGTTCTTC; CDR3aa: CASSDYGLSSYNEQFF
j_gene: TRBJ2-3; d_gene: TRBD2; abundance: NA; v_gene: TRBV4-1; CDR3nt: TGCGCCAGCAGCCAGGGACTAGCCGCAGATACGCAGTATTTT; CDR3aa: CASSQGLAADTQYF
j_gene: TRBJ1-2; d_gene: TRBD1; abundance: NA; v_gene: TRBV25-1; CDR3nt: TGTGCCAGAAGAGACAGGGACCATTATGGCTACACCTTC; CDR3aa: CARRDRDHYGYTF
j_gene: TRBJ2-5; d_gene: TRBD2; abundance: NA; v_gene: TRBV4-1; CDR3nt: TGCGCCAGCAGCCCTTTTGCCCCCCTAGCGGGAGGGGTAGAGACCCAGTACTTC; CDR3aa: CASSPFAPLAGGVETQYF
j_gene: TRBJ1-2; d_gene: NA; abundance: few; v_gene: TRBV10-3; CDR3nt: TGTGCCATCAGTGAGTCTATAGGGTTCGGCTACACCTTC; CDR3aa: CAISESIGFGYTF
j_gene: TRBJ2-3; d_gene: NA; abundance: NA; v_gene: TRBV19; CDR3nt: TGTGCCAGTGGGGAAACAACAGATACGCAGTATTTT; CDR3aa: CASGETTDTQYF
j_gene: TRBJ1-1; d_gene: NA; abundance: NA; v_gene: TRBV2; CDR3nt: TGTGCCAGCAGAGAGAACCAGGGTGTGACTGAAGCTTTCTTT; CDR3aa: CASRENQGVTEAFF
j_gene: TRBJ1-2; d_gene: NA; abundance: NA; v_gene: TRBV6-5; CDR3nt: TGTGCCAGCAGTCCCTCCGGGACTTCGGGTGGTGGCTACACCTTC; CDR3aa: CASSPSGTSGGGYTF
j_gene: TRBJ2-7; d_gene: TRBD1; abundance: NA; v_gene: TRBV5-4; CDR3nt: TGTGCCAGCAGCTTCTGGACAGGGGACTACGAGCAGTACTTC; CDR3aa: CASSFWTGDYEQYF
j_gene: TRBJ2-2; d_gene: NA; abundance: NA; v_gene: TRBV30; CDR3nt: TGTGCCTGGAGCCTAATTAGGGAGCGCCGTGAGCTGTTTTTT; CDR3aa: CAWSLIRERRELFF
j_gene: TRBJ2-1; d_gene: NA; abundance: NA; v_gene: TRBV27; CDR3nt: TGTGCCAGCGGCCCCCGGGGCTCCTACAATGAGCAGTTCTTC; CDR3aa: CASGPRGSYNEQFF
j_gene: TRBJ2-7; d_gene: NA; abundance: NA; v_gene: TRBV27; CDR3nt: TGTGCCAGCAGTACCAACAGGATCTCCTACGAGCAGTACTTC; CDR3aa: CASSTNRISYEQYF
j_gene: TRBJ2-5; d_gene: NA; abundance: NA; v_gene: TRBV4-2; CDR3nt: TGTGCCAGCAGCCGGGACACTACCCAAGAGACCCAGTACTTC; CDR3aa: CASSRDTTQETQYF
j_gene: TRBJ2-1; d_gene: TRBD2; abundance: NA; v_gene: TRBV5-1; CDR3nt: TGCGCCAGCAGCCTGGGGACTAGCGGGATCTACAATGAGCAGTTCTTC; CDR3aa: CASSLGTSGIYNEQFF
j_gene: TRBJ2-2; d_gene: NA; abundance: NA; v_gene: TRBV25-1; CDR3nt: TGTGCCAGCAGTACTCCATCGGGGGAGCTGTTTTTT; CDR3aa: CASSTPSGELFF
j_gene: TRBJ2-5; d_gene: TRBD2; abundance: NA; v_gene: TRBV6-1; CDR3nt: TGTGCCAGCCGGGGACTAGCTCAGGAGACCCAGTACTTC; CDR3aa: CASRGLAQETQYF
j_gene: TRBJ1-2; d_gene: NA; abundance: NA; v_gene: TRBV6-5; CDR3nt: TGTGCCAGCAGTTACAGGGCAGGGAACTATGGCTACACCTTC; CDR3aa: CASSYRAGNYGYTF
j_gene: TRBJ2-2; d_gene: NA; abundance: NA; v_gene: TRBV5-1; CDR3nt: TGCGCCAGCAGCTGGGGCGGGACTCATCCCCCCACCGGGGAGCTGTTTTTT; CDR3aa: CASSWGGTHPPTGELFF
j_gene: TRBJ1-2; d_gene: NA; abundance: NA; v_gene: TRBV5-5; CDR3nt: TGTGCCAGCAGCCCTGCCTCTAACTATGGCTACACCTTC; CDR3aa: CASSPASNYGYTF
j_gene: TRBJ2-7; d_gene: NA; abundance: NA; v_gene: TRBV29-1; CDR3nt: TGCAGCGTTGCGGCAGGGAATCGCGAGCAGTACTTC; CDR3aa: CSVAAGNREQYF
j_gene: TRBJ2-3; d_gene: NA; abundance: NA; v_gene: TRBV19; CDR3nt: TGTGCCAGTAGTATAGATCCCTTCCCGGACAGCGACACAGATACGCAGTATTTT; CDR3aa: CASSIDPFPDSDTDTQYF
j_gene: TRBJ2-7; d_gene: NA; abundance: NA; v_gene: TRBV12-1; CDR3nt: TGTGCCAGCAGCTTTGCGCCGGACCCAGACTACGAGCAGTACTTC; CDR3aa: CASSFAPDPDYEQYF
j_gene: TRBJ2-7; d_gene: TRBD1; abundance: NA; v_gene: TRBV30; CDR3nt: TGTGCCTGGAGTGTGGACAGGGGGTTGCGGGAGCAGTACTTC; CDR3aa: CAWSVDRGLREQYF
j_gene: TRBJ2-7; d_gene: TRBD1; abundance: NA; v_gene: TRBV6-5; CDR3nt: TGTGCCAGCAGTGCTGACAGGGTGGTAGGGGGCGAGCAGTACTTC; CDR3aa: CASSADRVVGGEQYF
j_gene: TRBJ2-2; d_gene: TRBD2; abundance: once; v_gene: TRBV4-3; CDR3nt: TGCGCCAGCAGCCAAACCCCCGGACTAGTAGCGAACACCGGGGAGCTGTTTTTT; CDR3aa: CASSQTPGLVANTGELFF
j_gene: TRBJ1-3; d_gene: NA; abundance: NA; v_gene: TRBV10-3; CDR3nt: TGTGCCATCCGATCGGATCTATCGTCTGGAAACACCATATATTTT; CDR3aa: CAIRSDLSSGNTIYF
j_gene: TRBJ2-1; d_gene: TRBD2; abundance: NA; v_gene: TRBV27; CDR3nt: TGTGCCAGCAGTGTGACTAGCGGGGCCCTTAATGAGCAGTTCTTC; CDR3aa: CASSVTSGALNEQFF
j_gene: TRBJ2-5; d_gene: TRBD2; abundance: NA; v_gene: TRBV9; CDR3nt: TGTGCCAGCAGCGCCGGACTAGCGGGAGGCTCAGAGACCCAGTACTTC; CDR3aa: CASSAGLAGGSETQYF
j_gene: TRBJ1-1; d_gene: NA; abundance: NA; v_gene: TRBV5-1; CDR3nt: TGCGCCAGCAGCTCGAGAACAGGGAGCACTGAAGCTTTCTTT; CDR3aa: CASSSRTGSTEAFF
j_gene: TRBJ1-5; d_gene: NA; abundance: NA; v_gene: TRBV2; CDR3nt: TGTGCCAGCAGTGAAGCGCCCTTCGCCCAGAGGGGGCATTTT; CDR3aa: CASSEAPFAQRGHF
j_gene: TRBJ2-5; d_gene: TRBD2; abundance: NA; v_gene: TRBV4-2; CDR3nt: TGTGCCAGCAGCCAAGATGTCAGCGGGAGTGGAGAGACCCAGTACTTC; CDR3aa: CASSQDVSGSGETQYF
j_gene: TRBJ2-4; d_gene: NA; abundance: NA; v_gene: TRBV6-4; CDR3nt: TGTGCCAGCAGTGACGGGGGAGGTCGAAACATTCAGTACTTC; CDR3aa: CASSDGGGRNIQYF
j_gene: TRBJ1-2; d_gene: NA; abundance: NA; v_gene: TRBV4-1; CDR3nt: TGCGCCAGCAGCCAAGATCGAGGGGGCTATGGCTACACCTTC; CDR3aa: CASSQDRGGYGYTF
j_gene: TRBJ2-1; d_gene: TRBD2; abundance: NA; v_gene: TRBV4-1; CDR3nt: TGCGCCAGCAGCCAAGAAGGGGCGGGAGGGCCGCGGAATGAGCAGTTCTTC; CDR3aa: CASSQEGAGGPRNEQFF
j_gene: TRBJ1-5; d_gene: NA; abundance: NA; v_gene: TRBV9; CDR3nt: TGTGCCAGCAGCGTAGATTTGGGCAATCAGCCCCAGCATTTT; CDR3aa: CASSVDLGNQPQHF
j_gene: TRBJ1-2; d_gene: TRBD1; abundance: NA; v_gene: TRBV5-6; CDR3nt: TGTGCCAGCAGCTTCTCCGGGACAGGCAATGGCTACACCTTC; CDR3aa: CASSFSGTGNGYTF
j_gene: TRBJ2-7; d_gene: NA; abundance: NA; v_gene: TRBV10-2; CDR3nt: TGCGCCACCTCGGAGGAGGGCTACGAGCAGTACTTC; CDR3aa: CATSEEGYEQYF
j_gene: TRBJ2-5; d_gene: NA; abundance: NA; v_gene: TRBV30; CDR3nt: TGTGCCAGATCCTCAGTCTCGGAGACCCAGTACTTC; CDR3aa: CARSSVSETQYF
j_gene: TRBJ1-2; d_gene: NA; abundance: NA; v_gene: TRBV6-1; CDR3nt: TGTGCCAGCAGCCCCAGAACCGGGATCTATGGCTACACCTTC; CDR3aa: CASSPRTGIYGYTF
j_gene: TRBJ2-2; d_gene: NA; abundance: NA; v_gene: TRBV7-2; CDR3nt: TGTGCCAGCAGCACTCTGCCCCGCACCGGGGAGCTGTTTTTT; CDR3aa: CASSTLPRTGELFF
j_gene: TRBJ1-1; d_gene: TRBD1; abundance: NA; v_gene: TRBV4-3; CDR3nt: TGCGCCAGCACCTCTACGCCCGGACAGGGAAGAACTGAAGCTTTCTTT; CDR3aa: CASTSTPGQGRTEAFF